A single T cell receptor (beta chain) is shown here with its context. The data were taken from a study of T cell changes during pregnancy in multiple sclerosis. The CDR3 runs 16 residues. Germline V gives CDR1 LGHNA, CDR2 YNFKEQ. The junction had 6 bases not matched to a gene; V was cut back by 4 bases and J by 2 bases. Sequencing used immunoSEQ multiplex PCR; TCRdb keeps in-frame clones, though not all of them. The table records fewer than 50,000 clones, around 93% of them present only once. This specimen consisted of CD8+ T cells from peripheral blood mononuclear cells, obtained in the first trimester of pregnancy. The sequence derives from a female donor with multiple sclerosis, enrolled in a pregnancy study. The chain employs TRBV4-2 and TRBJ2-7; the match to TRBD2 covers 12 bases. DNA for the CDR3: TGTGCCAGCAGCCTGCTAGCGGGAGGGGACCCCTACGAGCAGTACTTC. Encoded protein: CASSLLAGGDPYEQYF.